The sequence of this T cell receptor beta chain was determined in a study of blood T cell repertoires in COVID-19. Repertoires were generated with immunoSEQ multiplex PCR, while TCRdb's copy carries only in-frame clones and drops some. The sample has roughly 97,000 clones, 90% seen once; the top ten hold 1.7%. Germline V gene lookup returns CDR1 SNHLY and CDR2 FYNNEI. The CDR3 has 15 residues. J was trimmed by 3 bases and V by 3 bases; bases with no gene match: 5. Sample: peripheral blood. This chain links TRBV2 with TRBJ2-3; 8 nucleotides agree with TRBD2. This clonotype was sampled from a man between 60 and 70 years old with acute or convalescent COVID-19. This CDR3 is CASSDRSGGTDTQYF. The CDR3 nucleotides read TGTGCCAGCAGTGATAGGAGCGGGGGAACAGATACGCAGTATTTT.